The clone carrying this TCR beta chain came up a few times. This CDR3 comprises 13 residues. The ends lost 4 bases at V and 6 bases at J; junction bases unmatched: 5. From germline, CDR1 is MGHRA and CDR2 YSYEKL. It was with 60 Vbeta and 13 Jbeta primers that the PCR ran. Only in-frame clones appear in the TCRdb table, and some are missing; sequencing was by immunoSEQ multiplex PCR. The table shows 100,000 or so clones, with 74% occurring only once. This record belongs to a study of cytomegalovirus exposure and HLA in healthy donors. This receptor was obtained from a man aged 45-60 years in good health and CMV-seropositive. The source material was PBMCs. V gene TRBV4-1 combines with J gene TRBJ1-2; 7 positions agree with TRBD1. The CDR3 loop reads CASSRQGVDGYTF. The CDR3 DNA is TGCGCCAGCAGCCGACAGGGAGTCGATGGCTACACCTTC.